A selection of T cell receptor beta chains follows, all from one sample in a study of human T cells and chemical hapten exposure. TCRdb ran MiXCR on the RACE reads and lists one entry per CDR3 protein. The repertoire includes 270,000 or so distinct CDR3 sequences, just under 8% of them detected once, and 1.2% sits in the top ten. Specimen: whole blood, collected in connection with sensitization to the hapten diphenylcyclopropenone (DPC). The receptors originated from a man between 18 and 29 years old with alopecia areata. Some clones in this sample may be carry-over from other donors' samples. Both conserved end residues are part of each CDR3. Fields, in order: D gene, V gene, J gene, clone size, CDR3 protein, CDR3 DNA. The D gene is left open where the match is weak. The size field is filled for only some rows; it gives once, few, many or a size class.

TRBD2	TRBV4-2	TRBJ2-7	NA	CASSPVGGEGKSYEQYF	TGTGCCAGCAGCCCGGTTGGGGGGGAGGGAAAATCCTACGAGCAGTACTTC
TRBD2	TRBV27	TRBJ2-2	NA	CASSIRLAANTGELFF	TGTGCCAGCAGCATACGACTAGCGGCTAACACCGGGGAGCTGTTTTTT
NA	TRBV6-1	TRBJ1-2	NA	CASSAAGSYGYTF	TGTGCCAGCAGTGCAGCAGGCAGCTATGGCTACACCTTC
NA	TRBV7-9	TRBJ2-2	NA	CASSLSRQNTGELFF	TGTGCCAGCAGCTTATCACGTCAGAACACCGGGGAGCTGTTTTTT
NA	TRBV11-1	TRBJ2-1	many	CASSTTRTQLGYNEQFF	TGTGCCAGCAGCACAACTCGGACACAATTAGGGTACAATGAGCAGTTCTTC
NA	TRBV12-3/TRBV12-4	TRBJ2-1	NA	CASSSLTREDEQFF	TGTGCCAGCAGTTCCCTAACCAGGGAAGATGAGCAGTTCTTC
NA	TRBV7-2	TRBJ2-5	few	CASSLASDIQETQYF	TGTGCCAGCAGCTTAGCGTCGGACATACAAGAGACCCAGTACTTC
NA	TRBV24-1	TRBJ2-3	few	CATSEPLPDTQYF	TGTGCCACCAGTGAACCCCTCCCAGATACGCAGTATTTT
NA	TRBV4-2	TRBJ2-3	NA	CASSQVARLGTDTQYF	TGTGCCAGCAGCCAAGTAGCGCGGTTGGGCACAGATACGCAGTATTTT
TRBD1	TRBV20-1	TRBJ2-7	few	CSARTGNYDYEQYF	TGCAGTGCTAGGACAGGGAACTATGACTACGAGCAGTACTTC
TRBD1	TRBV4-1	TRBJ2-6	many	CASSQGPGQGSTGANVLTF	TGCGCCAGCAGCCAAGGGCCGGGACAGGGATCGACTGGGGCCAACGTCCTGACTTTC
NA	TRBV18	TRBJ2-4	many	CASSRALALAKNIQYF	TGTGCCAGCTCACGGGCACTCGCTCTAGCCAAAAACATTCAGTACTTC
TRBD1	TRBV12-3/TRBV12-4	TRBJ1-1	many	CASSPQTGGMAEAFF	TGTGCCAGCAGCCCCCAAACAGGGGGCATGGCTGAAGCTTTCTTT
TRBD2	TRBV4-3	TRBJ2-7	few	CASSQESSGGSEQYF	TGCGCCAGCAGCCAAGAGAGTAGCGGGGGGTCTGAGCAGTACTTC
TRBD1	TRBV10-3	TRBJ2-2	few	CAISLPPGQVNTGELFF	TGTGCCATCAGTTTACCCCCGGGACAGGTCAACACCGGGGAGCTGTTTTTT
NA	TRBV28	TRBJ2-7	many	CASTLGAGFSSYEQYF	TGTGCCAGCACCTTGGGGGCAGGATTCAGCTCCTACGAGCAGTACTTC
TRBD1	TRBV7-9	TRBJ2-3	NA	CASSLRGGADTQYF	TGTGCCAGCAGCTTGAGAGGGGGCGCAGATACGCAGTATTTT
NA	TRBV4-1	TRBJ1-6	NA	CASSQEEARRGSPLHF	TGCGCCAGCAGCCAAGAAGAGGCCCGCAGGGGTTCACCCCTCCACTTT
NA	TRBV11-2	TRBJ1-2	many	CASSFRQYVLTF	TGTGCCAGCAGCTTTAGACAGTACGTCCTCACCTTC
TRBD1	TRBV7-9	TRBJ1-4	NA	CASSTQGPRNEKLFF	TGTGCCAGCAGCACACAGGGGCCACGTAATGAAAAACTGTTTTTT
NA	TRBV3-1	TRBJ1-5	NA	CASSQAGGISNQPQHF	TGTGCCAGCAGCCAAGCCGGAGGAATTAGCAATCAGCCCCAGCATTTT
NA	TRBV20-1	TRBJ2-6	few	CSASTGANVLTF	TGCAGTGCTAGCACTGGGGCCAACGTCCTGACTTTC